A selection of T cell receptor beta chains follows, all from one sample in a study of type 1 regulatory T cells. A single record per CDR3 protein comes from TCRdb applying MiXCR to the reads. The repertoire consists of approximately 90,000 distinct CDR3 sequences, with around a third occurring once and the leading ten covering about 2%. Sequenced material: CD4+ T cells, either the whole sample or a sorted fraction (not recorded which). These receptors were obtained from a human donor in good health. The CDR3 runs from the conserved cysteine through the conserved F or W. A D gene is named only where the DNA matches it firmly. Size is stated for part of the rows, as once, few or many counts, or as a class when the clone is expanded.

j_call: TRBJ2-5; clone_size: .; d_call: .; v_call: TRBV5-1; cdr3_length: 12; cdr3_nt: TGCGCCAGCAGGTCACCTCAAGAGACCCAGAACTTC; cdr3_aa: CASRSPQETQNF
j_call: TRBJ2-3; clone_size: few; d_call: .; v_call: TRBV5-1; cdr3_length: 14; cdr3_nt: TGCGCCAGCAGCCAACTTACCTCCACAGATACGCAGTATTTT; cdr3_aa: CASSQLTSTDTQYF
j_call: TRBJ2-3; clone_size: .; d_call: .; v_call: TRBV6-2/TRBV6-3; cdr3_length: 15; cdr3_nt: TGTGCCAGCAGTTACTCGGCCGATTCTACAGATACGCAGTATTTT; cdr3_aa: CASSYSADSTDTQYF
j_call: TRBJ1-1; clone_size: .; d_call: TRBD1; v_call: TRBV5-1; cdr3_length: 14; cdr3_nt: TGCGCCAGCAGCTCGGGACAGGTGAACACTGAAGCTTTCTTT; cdr3_aa: CASSSGQVNTEAFF
j_call: TRBJ1-1; clone_size: .; d_call: .; v_call: TRBV6-5; cdr3_length: 15; cdr3_nt: TGTGCCAGCAGTCACACCGGGACGGTGAACACTGAAGCTTTCTTT; cdr3_aa: CASSHTGTVNTEAFF
j_call: TRBJ2-5; clone_size: .; d_call: .; v_call: TRBV25-1; cdr3_length: 9; cdr3_nt: TGTGCCAGCGGAGAGACCCAGTACTTC; cdr3_aa: CASGETQYF
j_call: TRBJ2-3; clone_size: .; d_call: .; v_call: TRBV15; cdr3_length: 15; cdr3_nt: TGTGCCACCAGCAAAAATAGCGTTTACACAGATACGCAGTATTTT; cdr3_aa: CATSKNSVYTDTQYF
j_call: TRBJ2-1; clone_size: .; d_call: .; v_call: TRBV4-3; cdr3_length: 16; cdr3_nt: TGCGCCAGCAGCCAAACTCAGGACTTTGCCTACAATGAGCAGTTCTTC; cdr3_aa: CASSQTQDFAYNEQFF
j_call: TRBJ1-2; clone_size: .; d_call: .; v_call: TRBV14; cdr3_length: 12; cdr3_nt: TGTGCCAGCAGCCAGGGAAACTATGGCTACACCTTC; cdr3_aa: CASSQGNYGYTF
j_call: TRBJ2-7; clone_size: .; d_call: .; v_call: TRBV14; cdr3_length: 17; cdr3_nt: TGTGCCAGCAGCCAAGAAAGTCTGGGACGCAGCTCCTACGAGCAGTACTTC; cdr3_aa: CASSQESLGRSSYEQYF
j_call: TRBJ1-1; clone_size: .; d_call: TRBD1; v_call: TRBV3-1; cdr3_length: 15; cdr3_nt: TGTGCCAGCAGCCATCATGACAGGGCTAACACTGAAGCTTTCTTT; cdr3_aa: CASSHHDRANTEAFF
j_call: TRBJ2-7; clone_size: .; d_call: TRBD2; v_call: TRBV9; cdr3_length: 13; cdr3_nt: TGTGCCAGCAGTTTGGGGGGGGACGGCGAGCAGTACTTC; cdr3_aa: CASSLGGDGEQYF
j_call: TRBJ1-2; clone_size: few; d_call: .; v_call: TRBV5-4; cdr3_length: 14; cdr3_nt: TGTGCCAGCAGCCCCCCTGGAGTGGGAGATGGCTACACCTTC; cdr3_aa: CASSPPGVGDGYTF
j_call: TRBJ2-2; clone_size: few; d_call: TRBD2; v_call: TRBV5-4; cdr3_length: 16; cdr3_nt: TGTGCCAGCAGCGCGATGACTAGCGGAAATACCGGGGAGCTGTTTTTT; cdr3_aa: CASSAMTSGNTGELFF
j_call: TRBJ2-7; clone_size: .; d_call: TRBD2; v_call: TRBV15; cdr3_length: 16; cdr3_nt: TGTGCCACCAGCAGAGATTGGAGCGGGAGCTTCTACGAGCAGTACTTC; cdr3_aa: CATSRDWSGSFYEQYF
j_call: TRBJ2-1; clone_size: few; d_call: .; v_call: TRBV20-1; cdr3_length: 13; cdr3_nt: TGCAGTGCTAGAGTTTCCAGGGATTTTGAGCAGTTCTTC; cdr3_aa: CSARVSRDFEQFF
j_call: TRBJ2-3; clone_size: .; d_call: TRBD2; v_call: TRBV12-3/TRBV12-4; cdr3_length: 15; cdr3_nt: TGTGCCAGCAGTGAAAAAGCGGGAGGCGGGGATACGCAGTATTTT; cdr3_aa: CASSEKAGGGDTQYF
j_call: TRBJ2-3; clone_size: .; d_call: .; v_call: TRBV5-1; cdr3_length: 12; cdr3_nt: TGCGCCAGCAGCATGGGCACAGATACGCAGTATTTT; cdr3_aa: CASSMGTDTQYF
j_call: TRBJ2-5; clone_size: .; d_call: .; v_call: TRBV27; cdr3_length: 15; cdr3_nt: TGTGCCAGCAGTTTACACCGGGACACTCAAGAGACCCAGTACTTC; cdr3_aa: CASSLHRDTQETQYF
j_call: TRBJ1-1; clone_size: .; d_call: .; v_call: TRBV2; cdr3_length: 16; cdr3_nt: TGTGCCACCCAGCTGACTTCCCCCAGGGGGAACACTGAAGCTTTCTTT; cdr3_aa: CATQLTSPRGNTEAFF
j_call: TRBJ2-3; clone_size: .; d_call: .; v_call: TRBV10-3; cdr3_length: 14; cdr3_nt: TGTGCCATCAGGGAGGAGACAGTCACAGATACGCAGTATTTT; cdr3_aa: CAIREETVTDTQYF
j_call: TRBJ2-7; clone_size: few; d_call: TRBD2; v_call: TRBV7-9; cdr3_length: 13; cdr3_nt: TGTGCCAGCAGCTTTGGGCGGGAGCGGGAGCAGTACTTC; cdr3_aa: CASSFGREREQYF
j_call: TRBJ2-3; clone_size: .; d_call: .; v_call: TRBV7-3; cdr3_length: 14; cdr3_nt: TGTGCCAGCAGCTTTTTTGAAAGGACAGATACGCAGTATTTT; cdr3_aa: CASSFFERTDTQYF
j_call: TRBJ2-7; clone_size: .; d_call: .; v_call: TRBV20-1; cdr3_length: 17; cdr3_nt: TGCAGTGCTGGGGGCGCGGTACCGCCCGAACTCACCTACGAGCAGTACTTC; cdr3_aa: CSAGGAVPPELTYEQYF
j_call: TRBJ1-1; clone_size: .; d_call: .; v_call: TRBV30; cdr3_length: 13; cdr3_nt: TGTGCCTGGGGTAGAGGTGGGCAATCTGAAGCTTTCTTT; cdr3_aa: CAWGRGGQSEAFF